A few counts support the clone carrying this T cell receptor (beta chain). Its antigen remains unknown. The record originates from a study of T cells in Graves' hyperthyroidism and ophthalmopathy. Trimming took 3 bases from V and 0 from J, leaving 11 bases between them. The CDR3 runs 15 residues. CDR1 and CDR2 from the germline V gene are SGHTA and FQGNSA. Active moderate-to-severe ophthalmopathy, Clinical Activity Score at least 3, NOSPECS at least 4, under 3 months' duration. The diagnoses drew upon clinical symptoms, serum thyroxine and TRAb, thyroid ultrasound and orbital computed tomography. PBMCs were obtained from approximately 10 ml fresh peripheral blood. Study outcomes and limitations: Within blood appeared most thyroid clonotypes that had expanded above 0.001.

Amplified TCR beta CDR3 regions derived from RNA transcripts. First-round RT-PCR with HTBI primers amplified the TCR CDR3 region. TCRdb re-derived calls from the multiplex PCR reads in MiXCR, one entry per CDR3 protein. The repertoire holds 300,000 to 500,000 distinct CDR3 sequences, with over 12% as singletons. This chain connects TRBV7-2 to TRBJ1-1; D gene uncertain. The TCR comes from a man aged 50-60 years with Graves' ophthalmopathy. Sequenced material: blood. The CDR3, as DNA: TGTGCCAGCAGCTTCCACTTAAATCTGAACACTGAAGCTTTCTTT. Residues: CASSFHLNLNTEAFF.